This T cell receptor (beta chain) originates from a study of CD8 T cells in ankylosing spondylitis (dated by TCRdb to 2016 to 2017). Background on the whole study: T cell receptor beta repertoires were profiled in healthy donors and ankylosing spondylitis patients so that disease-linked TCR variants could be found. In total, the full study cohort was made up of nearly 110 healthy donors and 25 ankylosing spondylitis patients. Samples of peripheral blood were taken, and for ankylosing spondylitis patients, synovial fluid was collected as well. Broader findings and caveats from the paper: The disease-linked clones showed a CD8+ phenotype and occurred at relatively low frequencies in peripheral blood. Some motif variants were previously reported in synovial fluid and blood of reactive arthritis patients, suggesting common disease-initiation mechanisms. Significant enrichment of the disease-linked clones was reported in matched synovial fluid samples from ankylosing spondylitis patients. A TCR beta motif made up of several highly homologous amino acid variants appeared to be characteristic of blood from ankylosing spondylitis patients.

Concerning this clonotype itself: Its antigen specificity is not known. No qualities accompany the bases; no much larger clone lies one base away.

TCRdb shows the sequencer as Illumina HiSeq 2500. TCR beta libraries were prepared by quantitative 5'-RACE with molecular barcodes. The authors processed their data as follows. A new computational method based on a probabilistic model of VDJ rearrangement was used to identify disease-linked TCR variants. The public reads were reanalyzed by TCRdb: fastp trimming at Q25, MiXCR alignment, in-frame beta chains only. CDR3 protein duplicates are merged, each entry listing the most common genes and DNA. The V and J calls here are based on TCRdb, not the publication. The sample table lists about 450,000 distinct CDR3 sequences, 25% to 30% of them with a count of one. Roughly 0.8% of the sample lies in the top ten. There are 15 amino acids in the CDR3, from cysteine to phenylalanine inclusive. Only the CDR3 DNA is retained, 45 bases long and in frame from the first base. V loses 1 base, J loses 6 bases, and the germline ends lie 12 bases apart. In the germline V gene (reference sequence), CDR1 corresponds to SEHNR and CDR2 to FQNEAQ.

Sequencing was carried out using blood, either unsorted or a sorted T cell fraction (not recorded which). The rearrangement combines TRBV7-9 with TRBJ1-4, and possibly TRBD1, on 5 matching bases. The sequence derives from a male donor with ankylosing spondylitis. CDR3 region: CASSLVGAPDEKLFF. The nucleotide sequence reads TGTGCCAGCAGCTTAGTTGGGGCCCCGGATGAAAAACTGTTTTTT.